This T cell receptor beta chain was sequenced in a study of molecular identifiers for immune sequencing clone quantification. Turning to the study itself: Naive CD8 RNA (approximately 20,000 or 100,000 cells) was divided into five aliquots, with four sequenced.

This clonotype was counted ten times or more. As yet, its antigen is unknown. The study's findings and limits: In naive cells, under 1% of molecules belonged to clones above 20 RNA copies, against over 99% in effector cells.

Germline values: CDR1 SGHRS, CDR2 YFSETQ. V gave up 0 bases and J gave up 7 bases; unmatched junction bases: 7. The CDR3 covers 16 residues. Making the bulk TCR libraries relied on previously described methods and listed TCR primers. TCRdb ran MiXCR on the PCR reads and lists one entry per CDR3 protein. Among about 640,000 distinct CDR3 sequences listed, approximately 20% were seen once. The CD8+CD4-CCR7+CD45RA+ phenotype defined the sorted naive CD8 T cells. Sequencing was performed on naive CD8+ T cells from blood, with Jurkat cell RNA spiked in. Specified subset: FACS-sorted CD8+CD4-CCR7+CD45RA+ naive T cells. This sequence originates from a human donor in good health. Some libraries in this study had Jurkat cell RNA spiked in. The chain links TRBV5-1 to TRBJ2-1; 10 nucleotides match TRBD2. The CDR3 DNA reads as TGCGCCAGCAGCTTGGGCGGAGCGGGGGGGCCGAATGAGCAGTTCTTC. Translating gives CASSLGGAGGPNEQFF.